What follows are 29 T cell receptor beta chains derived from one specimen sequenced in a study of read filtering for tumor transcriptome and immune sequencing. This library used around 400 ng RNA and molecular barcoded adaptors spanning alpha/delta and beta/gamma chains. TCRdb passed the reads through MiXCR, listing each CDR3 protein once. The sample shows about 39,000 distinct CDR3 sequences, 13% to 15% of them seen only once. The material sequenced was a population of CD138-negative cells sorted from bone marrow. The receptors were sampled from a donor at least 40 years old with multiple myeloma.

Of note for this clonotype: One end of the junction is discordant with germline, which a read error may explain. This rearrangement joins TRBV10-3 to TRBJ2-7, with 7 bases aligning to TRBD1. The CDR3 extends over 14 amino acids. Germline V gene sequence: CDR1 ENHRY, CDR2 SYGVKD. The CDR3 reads CAISESGTVYGQYF. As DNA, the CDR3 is TGTGCCATCAGTGAGTCGGGGACAGTCTACGGGCAGTACTTC.

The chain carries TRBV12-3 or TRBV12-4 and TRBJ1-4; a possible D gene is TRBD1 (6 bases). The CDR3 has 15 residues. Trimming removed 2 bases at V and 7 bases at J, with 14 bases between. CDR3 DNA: TGTGCCAGCAGTTTAACGTTCCCAGGGGCTGAAAAACTGTTTTTT. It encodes CASSLTFPGAEKLFF.

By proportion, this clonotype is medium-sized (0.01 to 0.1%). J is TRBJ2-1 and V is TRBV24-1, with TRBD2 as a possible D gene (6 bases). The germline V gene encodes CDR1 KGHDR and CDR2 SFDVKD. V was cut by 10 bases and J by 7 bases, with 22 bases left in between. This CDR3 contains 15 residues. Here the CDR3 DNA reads TGTGCCACGAGCCCGGGGGACTCCCCTGGGAATGAGCAGTTCTTC. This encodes CATSPGDSPGNEQFF.

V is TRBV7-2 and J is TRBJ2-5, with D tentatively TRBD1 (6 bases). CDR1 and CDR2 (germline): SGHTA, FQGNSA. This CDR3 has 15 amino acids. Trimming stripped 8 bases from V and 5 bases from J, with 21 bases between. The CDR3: CASSPVGGTTETQYF. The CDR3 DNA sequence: TGTGCCAGCTCCCCGGTAGGGGGAACAACGGAGACCCAGTACTTC.

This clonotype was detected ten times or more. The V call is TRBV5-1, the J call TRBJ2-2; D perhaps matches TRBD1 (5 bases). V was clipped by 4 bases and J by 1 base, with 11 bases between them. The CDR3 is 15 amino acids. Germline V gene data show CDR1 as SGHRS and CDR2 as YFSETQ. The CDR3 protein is CASSLIDRNTGELFF. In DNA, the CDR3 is TGCGCCAGCAGCCTAATAGACAGGAACACCGGGGAGCTGTTTTTT.

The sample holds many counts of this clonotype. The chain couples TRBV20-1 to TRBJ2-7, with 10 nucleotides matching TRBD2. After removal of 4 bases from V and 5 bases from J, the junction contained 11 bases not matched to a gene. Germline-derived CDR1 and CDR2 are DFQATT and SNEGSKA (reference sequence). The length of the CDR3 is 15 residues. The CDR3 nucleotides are TGCAGTGCTACTCGGCCCCTAGCGGGAGTTAACGAGCAGTACTTC. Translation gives CSATRPLAGVNEQYF.

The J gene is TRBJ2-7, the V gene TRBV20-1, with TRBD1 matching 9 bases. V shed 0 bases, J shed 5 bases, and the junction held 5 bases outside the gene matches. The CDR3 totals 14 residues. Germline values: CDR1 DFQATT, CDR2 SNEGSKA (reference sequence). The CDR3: CSARDNRGLNEQYF. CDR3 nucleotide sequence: TGCAGTGCTAGAGATAACAGGGGGCTGAACGAGCAGTACTTC.

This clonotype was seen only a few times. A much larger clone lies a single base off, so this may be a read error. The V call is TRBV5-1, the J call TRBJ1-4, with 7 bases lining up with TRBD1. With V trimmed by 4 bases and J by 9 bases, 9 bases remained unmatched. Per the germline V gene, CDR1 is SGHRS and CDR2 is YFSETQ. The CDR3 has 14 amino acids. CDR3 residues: CASSAGTAKKKLFF. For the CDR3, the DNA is TGCGCCAGCAGCGCCGGGACAGCTAAGAAAAAACTGTTTTTT. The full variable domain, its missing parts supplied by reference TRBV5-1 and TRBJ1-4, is KAGVTQTPRYLIKTRGQQVTLSCSPISGHRSVSWYQQTPGQGLQFLFEYFSETQRNKGNFPGRFSGRQFSNSRSEMNVSTLELGDSALYLCASSAGTAKKKLFFGSGTQLSVL.

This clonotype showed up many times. DNA for the CDR3: TGCAGTGCTAGAAATCTGGGAGATACGCAGTATTTT. This sequence encodes CSARNLGDTQYF. V gene TRBV20-1 combines with J gene TRBJ2-3; no definite D call. Trimming stripped 2 bases from V and 5 bases from J, with 8 bases between. The CDR3 spans 12 residues. CDR1 is DFQATT and CDR2 is SNEGSKA in the germline V gene (reference sequence).

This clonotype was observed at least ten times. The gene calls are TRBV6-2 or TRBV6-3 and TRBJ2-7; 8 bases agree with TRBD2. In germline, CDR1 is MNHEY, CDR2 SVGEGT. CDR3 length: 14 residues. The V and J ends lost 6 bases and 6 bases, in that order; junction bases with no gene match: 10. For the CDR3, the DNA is TGTGCCAGCAGCCCCGGGGGGGACCGGATCGAGCAGTACTTC. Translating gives CASSPGGDRIEQYF.

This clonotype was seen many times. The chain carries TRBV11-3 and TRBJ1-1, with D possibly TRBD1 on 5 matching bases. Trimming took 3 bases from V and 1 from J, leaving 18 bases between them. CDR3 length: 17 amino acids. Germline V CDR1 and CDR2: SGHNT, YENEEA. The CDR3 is CASSFIGTGYKNTEAFF. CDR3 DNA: TGTGCCAGCAGCTTTATCGGAACAGGTTACAAGAACACTGAAGCTTTCTTT. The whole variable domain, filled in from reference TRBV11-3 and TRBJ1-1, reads EAGVVQSPRYKIIEKKQPVAFWCNPISGHNTLYWYLQNLGQGPELLIRYENEEAVDDSQLPKDRFSAERLKGVDSTLKIQPAELGDSAVYLCASSFIGTGYKNTEAFFGQGTRLTVV.

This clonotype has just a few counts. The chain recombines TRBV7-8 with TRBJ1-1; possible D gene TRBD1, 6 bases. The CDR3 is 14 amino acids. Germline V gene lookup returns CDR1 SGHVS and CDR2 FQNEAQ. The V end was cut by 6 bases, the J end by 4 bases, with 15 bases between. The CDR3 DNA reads TGTGCCAGCAGTTACAGGGAGGAATCCACTGAAGCTTTCTTT. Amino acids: CASSYREESTEAFF.

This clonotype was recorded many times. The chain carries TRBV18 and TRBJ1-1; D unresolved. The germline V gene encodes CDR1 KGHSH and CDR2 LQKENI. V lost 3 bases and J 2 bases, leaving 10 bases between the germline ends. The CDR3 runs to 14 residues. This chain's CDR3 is CASSPGRRNTEAFF. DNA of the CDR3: TGTGCCAGCTCACCTGGCAGGCGCAACACTGAAGCTTTCTTT.

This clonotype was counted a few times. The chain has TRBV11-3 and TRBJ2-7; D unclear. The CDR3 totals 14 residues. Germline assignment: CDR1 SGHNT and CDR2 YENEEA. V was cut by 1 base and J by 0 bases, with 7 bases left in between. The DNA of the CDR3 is TGTGCCAGCAGCTTAGCCAAGACCTCCTACGAGCAGTACTTC. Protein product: CASSLAKTSYEQYF.

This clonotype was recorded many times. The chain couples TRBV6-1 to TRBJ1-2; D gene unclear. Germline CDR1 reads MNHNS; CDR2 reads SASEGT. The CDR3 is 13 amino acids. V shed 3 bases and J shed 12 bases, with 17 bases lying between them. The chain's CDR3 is CASSDISPSSDTF. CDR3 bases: TGTGCCAGCAGTGATATAAGTCCGTCGTCGGACACCTTC.

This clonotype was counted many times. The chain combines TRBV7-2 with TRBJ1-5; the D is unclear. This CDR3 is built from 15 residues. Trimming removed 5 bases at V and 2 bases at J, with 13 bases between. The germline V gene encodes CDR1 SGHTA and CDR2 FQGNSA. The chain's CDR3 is CASSPPSGGNQPQHF. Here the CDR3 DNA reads TGTGCCAGCAGCCCCCCATCCGGCGGCAATCAGCCCCAGCATTTT.

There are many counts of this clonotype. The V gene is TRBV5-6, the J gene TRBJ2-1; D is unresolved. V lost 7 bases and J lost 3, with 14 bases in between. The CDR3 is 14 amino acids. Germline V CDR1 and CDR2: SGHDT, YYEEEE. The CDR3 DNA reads TGTGCCAGCGGCTCTATGGGCCACTACAATGAGCAGTTCTTC. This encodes CASGSMGHYNEQFF.

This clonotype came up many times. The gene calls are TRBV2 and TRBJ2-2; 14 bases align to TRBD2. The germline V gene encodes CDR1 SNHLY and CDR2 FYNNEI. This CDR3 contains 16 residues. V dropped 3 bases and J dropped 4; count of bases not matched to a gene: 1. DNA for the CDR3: TGTGCCAGCAGTGAGACTAGCGGGGGGGCCACCGGGGAGCTGTTTTTT. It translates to CASSETSGGATGELFF. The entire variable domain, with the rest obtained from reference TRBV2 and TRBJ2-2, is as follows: EPEVTQTPSHQVTQMGQEVILRCVPISNHLYFYWYRQILGQKVEFLVSFYNNEISEKSEIFDDQFSVERPDGSNFTLKIRSTKLEDSAMYFCASSETSGGATGELFFGEGSRLTVL.

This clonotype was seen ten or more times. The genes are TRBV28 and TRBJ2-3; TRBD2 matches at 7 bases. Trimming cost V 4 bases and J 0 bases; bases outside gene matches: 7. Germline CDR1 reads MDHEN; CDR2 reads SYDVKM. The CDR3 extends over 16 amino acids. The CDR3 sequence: CASSSLLASSTDTQYF. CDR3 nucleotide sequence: TGTGCCAGCAGTTCTCTACTAGCGTCTAGCACAGATACGCAGTATTTT.

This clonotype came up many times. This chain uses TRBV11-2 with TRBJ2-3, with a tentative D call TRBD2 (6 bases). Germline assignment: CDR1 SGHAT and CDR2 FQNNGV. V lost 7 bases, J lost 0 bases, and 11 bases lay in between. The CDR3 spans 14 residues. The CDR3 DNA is TGTGCCAGCACTAGGGGAGGTAGCACAGATACGCAGTATTTT. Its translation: CASTRGGSTDTQYF.

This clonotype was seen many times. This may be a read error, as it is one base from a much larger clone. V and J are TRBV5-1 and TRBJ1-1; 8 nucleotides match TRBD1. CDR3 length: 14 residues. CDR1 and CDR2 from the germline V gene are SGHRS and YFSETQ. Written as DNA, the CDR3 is TGCGCCAGCAGCCGACAGGGGACTGGCACTGAAGCTCTCTTT. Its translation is CASSRQGTGTEALF.

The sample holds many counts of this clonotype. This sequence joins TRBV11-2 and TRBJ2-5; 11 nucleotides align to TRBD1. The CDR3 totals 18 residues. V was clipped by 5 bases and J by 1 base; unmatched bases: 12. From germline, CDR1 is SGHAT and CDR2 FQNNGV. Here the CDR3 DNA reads TGTGCCAGCAGCAGATGGACAGGGGGCTTACTTTCCCAAGAGACCCAGTACTTC. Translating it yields CASSRWTGGLLSQETQYF.

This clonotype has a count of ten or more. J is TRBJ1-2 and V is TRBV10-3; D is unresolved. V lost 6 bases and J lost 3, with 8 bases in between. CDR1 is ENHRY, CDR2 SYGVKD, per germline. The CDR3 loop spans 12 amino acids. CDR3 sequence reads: CAISQLDYGYTF. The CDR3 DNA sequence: TGTGCCATCAGCCAACTCGACTATGGCTACACCTTC.

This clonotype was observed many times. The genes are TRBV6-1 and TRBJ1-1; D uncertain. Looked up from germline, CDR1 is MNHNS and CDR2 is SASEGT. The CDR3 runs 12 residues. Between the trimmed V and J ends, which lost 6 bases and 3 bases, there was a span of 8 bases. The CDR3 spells CASSLRDTEAFF. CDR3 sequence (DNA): TGTGCCAGCAGCCTCCGGGACACTGAAGCTTTCTTT.

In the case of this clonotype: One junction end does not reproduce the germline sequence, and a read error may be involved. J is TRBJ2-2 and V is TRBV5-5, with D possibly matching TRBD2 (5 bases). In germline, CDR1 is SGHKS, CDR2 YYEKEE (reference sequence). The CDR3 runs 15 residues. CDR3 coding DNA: TGTACCAGCACCCCTGCATTTCCGAACACCGGGGAGCTGGTTTTT. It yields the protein CTSTPAFPNTGELVF.

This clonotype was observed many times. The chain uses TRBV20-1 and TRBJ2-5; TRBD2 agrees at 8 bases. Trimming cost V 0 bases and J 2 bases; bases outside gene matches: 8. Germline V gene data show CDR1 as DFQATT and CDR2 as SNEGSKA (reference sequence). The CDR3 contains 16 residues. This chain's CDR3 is CSARDPPGGLQETQYF. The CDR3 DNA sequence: TGCAGTGCTAGAGATCCTCCGGGGGGGTTACAAGAGACCCAGTACTTC.

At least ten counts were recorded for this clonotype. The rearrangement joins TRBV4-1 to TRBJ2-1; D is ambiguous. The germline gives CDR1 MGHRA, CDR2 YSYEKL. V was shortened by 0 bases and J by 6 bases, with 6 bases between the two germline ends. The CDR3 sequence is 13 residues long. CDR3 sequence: CASSQDSANEQFF. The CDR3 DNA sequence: TGCGCCAGCAGCCAAGACTCGGCCAATGAGCAGTTCTTC.

The CDR3 sequence is CASSPDRLSTEAFF. The CDR3, as DNA: TGTGCCAGCTCCCCCGACAGGTTGAGCACTGAAGCTTTCTTT. The rearrangement links TRBV18 to TRBJ1-1; D may be TRBD1 (6 bases). This CDR3 comprises 14 residues. The V gene lost 6 bases and the J gene lost 4 bases, with 15 bases spanning the gap. CDR1 is KGHSH and CDR2 is LQKENI in the germline V gene.

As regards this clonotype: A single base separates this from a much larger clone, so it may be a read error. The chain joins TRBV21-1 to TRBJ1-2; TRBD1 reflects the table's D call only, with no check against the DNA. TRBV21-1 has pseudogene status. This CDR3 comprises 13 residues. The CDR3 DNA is TGTGCCAGCGGCCTGGGACACTTCTATGGCTACACCTTC. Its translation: CASGLGHFYGYTF.